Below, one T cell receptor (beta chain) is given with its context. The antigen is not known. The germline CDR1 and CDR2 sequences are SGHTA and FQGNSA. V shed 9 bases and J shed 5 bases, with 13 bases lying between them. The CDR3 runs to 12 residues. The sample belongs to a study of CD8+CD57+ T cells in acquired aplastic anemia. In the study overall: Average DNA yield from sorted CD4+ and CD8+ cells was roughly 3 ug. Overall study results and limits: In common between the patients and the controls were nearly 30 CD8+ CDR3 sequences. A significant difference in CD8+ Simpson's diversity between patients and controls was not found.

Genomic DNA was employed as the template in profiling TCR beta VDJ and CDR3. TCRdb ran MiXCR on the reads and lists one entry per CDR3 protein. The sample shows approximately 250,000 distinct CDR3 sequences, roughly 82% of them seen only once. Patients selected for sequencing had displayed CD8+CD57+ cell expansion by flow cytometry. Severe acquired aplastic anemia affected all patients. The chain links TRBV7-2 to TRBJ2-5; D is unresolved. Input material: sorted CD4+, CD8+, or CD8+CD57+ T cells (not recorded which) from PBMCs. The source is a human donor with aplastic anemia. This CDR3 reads CASSWGSETQYF. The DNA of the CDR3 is TGTGCCAGTAGTTGGGGTTCCGAGACCCAGTACTTC.